A single T cell receptor (beta chain) is shown here with its context. The antigen remains undetermined. Profiled with immunoSEQ multiplex PCR; TCRdb holds only in-frame clones, not every one. The table has under 150,000 clones, about 92% seen once; the top ten hold approximately 2.1%. The record originates from a study of T cell responses to AZD1222 COVID-19 vaccine. For the study at large: The analysis combined second doses at about 4 or about 12 weeks.

Study-level findings and limits: Vaccination with two AZD1222 doses was followed by a rise in Spike-specific TCR breadth and depth.

Trimming cost V 4 bases and J 9 bases; bases outside gene matches: 8. The germline gives CDR1 SGHAT, CDR2 FQNNGV. The CDR3 extends over 16 amino acids. This TCR was recovered from an adult in good health. The chain couples TRBV11-2 to TRBJ2-1; 14 nucleotides agree with TRBD2. This sample comprised peripheral blood, obtained on day 0 of AZD1222 vaccination. This CDR3 is CASSSWTSGRSGEQFF. DNA of the CDR3: TGTGCCAGCAGCTCCTGGACTAGCGGGAGGTCCGGTGAGCAGTTCTTC.